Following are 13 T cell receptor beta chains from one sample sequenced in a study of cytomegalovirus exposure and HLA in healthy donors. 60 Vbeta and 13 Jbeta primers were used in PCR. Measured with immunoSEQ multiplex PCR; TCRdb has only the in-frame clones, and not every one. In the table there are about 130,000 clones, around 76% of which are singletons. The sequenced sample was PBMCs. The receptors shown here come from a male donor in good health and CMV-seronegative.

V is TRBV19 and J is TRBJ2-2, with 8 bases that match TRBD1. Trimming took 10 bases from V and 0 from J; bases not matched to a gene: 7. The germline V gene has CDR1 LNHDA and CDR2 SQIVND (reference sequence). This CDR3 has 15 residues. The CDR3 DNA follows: TGTGCCACAGTAGTGACAGGGGCGAACACCGGGGAGCTGTTTTTT. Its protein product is CATVVTGANTGELFF.

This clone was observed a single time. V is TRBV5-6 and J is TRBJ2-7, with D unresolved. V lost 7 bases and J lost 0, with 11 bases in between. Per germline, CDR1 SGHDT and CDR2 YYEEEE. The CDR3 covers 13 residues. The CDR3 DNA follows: TGTGCCAGCCGCGCCGGGTACTCCTACGAGCAGTACTTC. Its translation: CASRAGYSYEQYF.

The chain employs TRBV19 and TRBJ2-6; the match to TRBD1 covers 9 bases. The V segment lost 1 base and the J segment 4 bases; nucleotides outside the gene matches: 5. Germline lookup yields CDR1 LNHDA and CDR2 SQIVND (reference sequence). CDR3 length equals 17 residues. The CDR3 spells CASSIGQGVAGANVLTF. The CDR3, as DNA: TGTGCCAGTAGTATAGGACAGGGGGTCGCCGGGGCCAACGTCCTGACTTTC.

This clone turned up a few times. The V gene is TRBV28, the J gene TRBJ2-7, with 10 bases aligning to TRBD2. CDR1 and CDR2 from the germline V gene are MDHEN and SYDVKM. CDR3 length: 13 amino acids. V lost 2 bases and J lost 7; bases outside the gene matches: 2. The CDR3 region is CASSLRTSGEQYF. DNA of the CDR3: TGTGCCAGCAGTTTAAGGACTAGCGGTGAGCAGTACTTC.

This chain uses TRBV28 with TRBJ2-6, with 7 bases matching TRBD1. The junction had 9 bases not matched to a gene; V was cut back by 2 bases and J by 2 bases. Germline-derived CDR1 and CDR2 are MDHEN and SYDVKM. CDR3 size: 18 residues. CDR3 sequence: CASSLVDRLRAGANVLTF. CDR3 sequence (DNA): TGTGCCAGCAGTTTAGTGGACAGGCTAAGGGCTGGGGCCAACGTCCTGACTTTC. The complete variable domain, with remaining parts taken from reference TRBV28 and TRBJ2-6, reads DVKVTQSSRYLVKRTGEKVFLECVQDMDHENMFWYRQDPGLGLRLIYFSYDVKMKEKGDIPEGYSVSREKKERFSLILESASTNQTSMYLCASSLVDRLRAGANVLTFGAGSRLTVL.

CDR3 bases: TGTGCCAGCAGTTTTGTGGGGACAGAGAACACTGAAGCTTTCTTT. Translated: CASSFVGTENTEAFF. The V gene is TRBV28, the J gene TRBJ1-1; 7 bases match TRBD1. V lost 3 bases to trimming and J lost 1 base; unmatched junction nucleotides: 5. The CDR3 is made up of 15 amino acids. Germline values: CDR1 MDHEN, CDR2 SYDVKM. The whole variable domain, remainder taken from reference TRBV28 and TRBJ1-1, is DVKVTQSSRYLVKRTGEKVFLECVQDMDHENMFWYRQDPGLGLRLIYFSYDVKMKEKGDIPEGYSVSREKKERFSLILESASTNQTSMYLCASSFVGTENTEAFFGQGTRLTVV.

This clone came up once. This CDR3 is CASSSGSGANVLTF. DNA of the CDR3: TGTGCCAGCAGTTCGGGGTCTGGGGCCAACGTCCTGACTTTC. The chain joins TRBV6-5 to TRBJ2-6, with D possibly TRBD2 on 5 matching bases. The length of the CDR3 is 14 residues. The germline V gene encodes CDR1 MNHEY and CDR2 SVGAGI. The V gene lost 4 bases and the J gene lost 1 base, with 5 bases spanning the gap.

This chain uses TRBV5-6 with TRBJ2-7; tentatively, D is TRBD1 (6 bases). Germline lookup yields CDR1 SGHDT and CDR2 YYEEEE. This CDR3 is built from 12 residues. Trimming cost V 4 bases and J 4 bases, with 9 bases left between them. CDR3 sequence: CASSLTGYEQYF. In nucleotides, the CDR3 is TGTGCCAGCAGCCTAACAGGGTACGAGCAGTACTTC. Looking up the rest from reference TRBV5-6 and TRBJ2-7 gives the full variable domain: DAGVTQSPTHLIKTRGQQVTLRCSPKSGHDTVSWYQQALGQGPQFIFQYYEEEERQRGNFPDRFSGHQFPNYSSELNVNALLLGDSALYLCASSLTGYEQYFGPGTRLTVT.

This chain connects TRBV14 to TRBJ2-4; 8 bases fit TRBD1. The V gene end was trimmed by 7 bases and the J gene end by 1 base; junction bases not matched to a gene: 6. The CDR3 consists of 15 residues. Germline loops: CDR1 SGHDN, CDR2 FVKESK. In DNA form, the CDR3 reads TGTGCCAGCAAGGAGACAGGGGCGGCCAAAAACATTCAGTACTTC. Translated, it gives CASKETGAAKNIQYF.

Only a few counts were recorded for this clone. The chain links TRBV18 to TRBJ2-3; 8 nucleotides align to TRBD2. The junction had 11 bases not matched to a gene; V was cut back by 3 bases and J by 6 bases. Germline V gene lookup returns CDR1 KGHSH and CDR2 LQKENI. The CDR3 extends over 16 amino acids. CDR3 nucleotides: TGTGCCAGCTCACCCCCGCTGCGGGGGGCTAAGGATACGCAGTATTTT. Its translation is CASSPPLRGAKDTQYF.

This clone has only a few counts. The CDR3 sequence is CATSNTPGETQYF. The CDR3 DNA follows: TGTGCCACCAGCAACACGCCGGGGGAGACCCAGTACTTC. This chain uses TRBV15 with TRBJ2-5; the D gene is possibly TRBD2 (5 bases). The CDR3 spans 13 residues. V was cut by 4 bases and J by 5 bases, with 11 bases left in between. Germline V gene sequence: CDR1 LNHNV, CDR2 YYDKDF (reference sequence).

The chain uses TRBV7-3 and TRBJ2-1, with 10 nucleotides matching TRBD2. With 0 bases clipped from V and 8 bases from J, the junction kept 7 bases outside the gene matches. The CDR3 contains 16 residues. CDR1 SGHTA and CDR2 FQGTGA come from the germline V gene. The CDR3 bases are TGTGCCAGCAGCTTAACCAGCGGGGGGGCCTTGGATGAGCAGTTCTTC. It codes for CASSLTSGGALDEQFF.

CDR3 protein: CASSQDRATRPQHF. The CDR3 DNA reads as TGCGCCAGCAGCCAAGACAGGGCCACTCGGCCCCAGCATTTT. The chain recombines TRBV4-3 with TRBJ1-5, with a weak D call TRBD1 (5 bases). V was clipped by 0 bases and J by 9 bases, with 12 bases between them. Germline V gives CDR1 LGHNA, CDR2 YSLEER. CDR3 length: 14 residues.